This T cell receptor (beta chain) was captured by sequencing in a study of cytomegalovirus exposure and HLA in healthy donors. This cohort consisted of healthy bone marrow donors. The V and J ends lost 3 bases and 6 bases, in that order; junction bases with no gene match: 5. Germline V gives CDR1 LNHDA, CDR2 SQIVND (reference sequence). CDR3 length: 15 residues. This clone was counted once. The PCR had 60 Vbeta and 13 Jbeta primers. Profiled with immunoSEQ multiplex PCR; TCRdb holds only in-frame clones, not every one. Of 150,000 to 200,000 clones listed, roughly four fifths were seen once; the top ten hold around 4.1%.

The source is a man aged 50 or older in good health and CMV-seropositive. The chain joins TRBV19 to TRBJ1-4; 9 nucleotides line up with TRBD1. The material sequenced was PBMCs. The CDR3 nucleotides are TGTGCCAGTAGTATCCCACAGGGGGCTGATGAAAAACTGTTTTTT. Protein: CASSIPQGADEKLFF.